This T cell receptor (beta chain) came from a study of blood T cells in healthy people across ages. Primed by a sample-barcoded 5' primer and a J-beta primer mix, a second PCR proceeded for about 6 to 11 cycles. TCRdb called the 5' RACE reads again in MiXCR, with one record for every CDR3 protein. The sample shows 800,000 to 1,300,000 distinct CDR3 sequences, 20% to 25% of them seen only once. Separately, the same data were catalogued under a study of T cells of mothers and their children.

This clonotype was sampled from a girl aged 2-15 years in good health. The sequenced sample consisted of blood.

This CDR3 reads CASSPDRGPGNTIYF. The CDR3 DNA is TGTGCCAGCAGCCCAGACAGGGGGCCAGGAAACACCATATATTTT. The chain joins TRBV7-9 to TRBJ1-3; TRBD1 aligns across 10 bases. In germline, CDR1 is SEHNR, CDR2 FQNEAQ (reference sequence). The CDR3 covers 15 residues. J was trimmed by 4 bases and V by 5 bases; bases with no gene match: 5.